The clone carrying this TCR beta chain was found many times. Its specificity is unknown. The sample comes from a study of T cell repertoires in cytomegalovirus infection. Regarding the study as a whole: CMV-specific TCR beta clonotypes restricted by HLA-C were the ones dominating the ex vivo response. People with CMV and the relevant HLA were identified by cumulative public TCR beta family frequency.

TCRdb passed the reads through MiXCR, listing each CDR3 protein once. The table lists about 920,000 distinct CDR3 sequences, roughly 30% of them singletons. This CDR3 spans 16 amino acids. The germline CDR1 and CDR2 sequences are SEHNR and FQNEAQ (reference sequence). The V segment lost 5 bases and the J segment 7 bases; nucleotides outside the gene matches: 13. This sequence joins TRBV7-9 and TRBJ2-2; 7 nucleotides match TRBD1. This receptor was identified in a human donor in good health (CMV status not recorded). Some clones in this sample may be carry-over from other donors' samples. Sequencing was performed on cultured CD8+ T cells from PBMCs, taken from culture after CMV antigen stimulation. The CDR3 region has the DNA TGTGCCAGCAGCGCCCCGAGGGGGCAGGGCGACGGGGAGCTGTTTTTT. This encodes CASSAPRGQGDGELFF.